This T cell receptor beta chain appears in the sequencing data of a study of shared T cell receptors in the human thymus listed by TCRdb under 2021. About the investigation overall: The study examined how self-reactive, shared T-cell receptor alpha chains are generated in the human thymus.

CDR1 SEHNR and CDR2 FQNEAQ were looked up in the germline V gene (reference sequence). The CDR3 spans 19 residues, from the cysteine through the phenylalanine. This entry keeps only the CDR3 DNA: 57 bases, framed from base 1. Trimming leaves V shorter by 5 bases and J shorter by 0 bases, with the junction holding 12 bases beyond the gene matches. The library was obtained by the immunoSEQ multiplex PCR assay. TCRdb holds this immuneACCESS table with in-frame rearrangements only. Some clones are missing; in checked studies, unresolved V genes explain under half, and the rest has no known cause. The sample records 600,000 or so clones, around 87% of which are singletons. The ten top clones hold 0.0094% of the sample. A note on this clone: What this receptor recognizes is not known. Base qualities are not provided; no much larger clone lies one nucleotide away.

This sample was shared with a second study, whose subject was human thymus T cells. The second study's authors report: The donors were immunologically healthy infants in Finland who had open corrective cardiac surgery for congenital heart defects. Thymus tissue was collected as surgical resects that were removed during corrective cardiac surgery. Usage of V and J gene segments appeared to be biased in both the thymic and the peripheral blood repertoires. According to the related research, thymic TCR repertoires were highly overlapping among unrelated individuals. TCR alpha and beta repertoires from seven to nine infant thymus samples and four related peripheral blood samples were characterized in the study. Donor ages ranged from roughly 6 to 250 days, and the cohort comprised more than 5 male and a couple of female infants. Thymocytes were freed from the tissue by mechanical means and kept at -70 degrees C as pellets of roughly 8.5-31 million cells. A QIAsymphony instrument was used to extract genomic DNA from the frozen cell pellets. The immunoSEQ multiplex PCR assay was used to amplify the TCRB and TCRAD loci from a standardized amount of quality-controlled genomic DNA. The amplicons covered the V(D)J region and were long enough to include the CDR3 and to identify the V and J genes. The amplicons were sequenced on an Illumina platform via the commercial immunoSEQ service. Corrections for primer bias and sequencing errors followed previously described methods, while TCRAD and TCRB definitions were based on the IMGT database. The repertoires were analysed using immunoSEQ Analyzer 3.0 and VDJTools for basic statistics, V/J segment usage, diversity estimates, rarefaction and pairwise overlap. Chao1, ChaoE, Efron-Thisted, Shannon and inverse Simpson indices were used to estimate diversity, which was also estimated on datasets down-sampled to the smallest sample. Repertoire overlap was determined by strict matching of CDR3 nucleotide sequence, V gene and J gene, and Jaccard-based multidimensional scaling clustering was applied. On average, roughly 810,000 unique TCRB clonotypes were obtained from thymus samples, compared with some 84,000 from blood samples.

Sequencing was performed on thymocytes. The chain is encoded by TRBV7-9 joined to TRBJ2-1; 11 middle bases align to TRBD2. The receptor was isolated from a boy in the first two years of life with a congenital heart defect. Donor details come from another sample of the same person, matched by shared clones. The bases are TGTGCCAGCAGCCTCTCCGGGACTAGCGGAAATAGCTCCTACAATGAGCAGTTCTTC. This encodes CASSLSGTSGNSSYNEQFF.